This TCR beta chain was recovered during a study of cytomegalovirus exposure and HLA in healthy donors. Overall study: The study placed about 81% of its roughly 400 genotyped donors in the Caucasian-associated ancestry cluster.

Nominally healthy donors were sampled, though unrecorded immune exposures were likely. Concerning this clone itself: Its antigen is unidentified.

CDR3 length: 17 amino acids. Germline CDR1 is LNHDA and CDR2 is SQIVND (reference sequence). Trimming at V came to 4 bases and at J to 10 bases, leaving 15 bases not matched to a gene. The primer mix had 60 Vbeta and 13 Jbeta primers. Produced via immunoSEQ multiplex PCR; TCRdb's table is partial and in-frame only. This table holds 150,000 to 200,000 clones, roughly 82% found once. Findings and limits, study-wide: Information on immune exposure was restricted to one variable (CMV serostatus).

This rearrangement joins TRBV19 to TRBJ1-6; 8 bases are shared with TRBD1. Specimen: PBMCs. The source of this sequence is a man aged 45-65 years in good health and CMV-seropositive. CDR3 DNA sequence: TGTGCCAGTAGTACGGCCCCCCTCGGACAGGGAGAATCACCCCTCCACTTT. It codes for CASSTAPLGQGESPLHF.